This T cell receptor (beta chain) is from a study of shared clonotypes between healthy human individuals. CD4+ cells were split into CD45RA+ naive and CD45RA-negative memory subsets. Findings and caveats of the study: Clonotypes which were not shared had lower generation probabilities than clonotypes that all four donors shared.

Of note for this clone: Its target is unknown. The junction differs from germline at one of its ends, possibly a read error.

Method: immunoSEQ multiplex PCR; TCRdb's copy keeps in-frame clones and lacks some. The repertoire holds some 2,000,000 clones, around 95% seen once, with approximately 0.13% in the top ten. Germline CDR1 KGHSH, CDR2 LQKENI. This CDR3 spans 12 amino acids. The rearrangement links TRBV18 to TRBJ1-1, with 9 bases identical to TRBD1. The TCR sequence derives from a young man in good health. The sequenced material came from naive CD4+ T cells sorted from blood. The subset here: CD45RA+ positively selected. The CDR3 protein is CASSPPGQGLLF. CDR3 sequence (DNA): TGTGCCAGCTCACCCCCGGGACAGGGTCTGCTCTTT.